Below are 6 T cell receptor beta chains sequenced from a single sample in a study of blood T cell repertoires in COVID-19. Clones were sequenced by immunoSEQ multiplex PCR, and TCRdb holds only the in-frame ones, with some missing. Among about 210,000 clones, around 80% were seen once, and the ten largest hold approximately 12%. Sequencing input: peripheral blood. These receptors were obtained from a woman aged 40 to 50 with acute or convalescent COVID-19.

The chain links TRBV11-3 to TRBJ2-1, with D tentatively TRBD2 (5 bases). With 5 bases removed from V and 8 bases from J, the gap between germline ends came to 13 bases. CDR3 length: 13 residues. Germline CDR1 is SGHNT and CDR2 is YENEEA. CDR3 sequence: CASSTGPRDEQFF. Written as DNA, the CDR3 is TGTGCCAGCAGCACCGGGCCGAGGGATGAGCAGTTCTTC.

The chain uses TRBV30 and TRBJ2-7; 10 nucleotides align to TRBD2. The CDR3 loop spans 14 amino acids. Germline V lookup: CDR1 GTSNPN, CDR2 SVGIG (reference sequence). Trimming at V came to 5 bases and at J to 0 bases, leaving 4 bases not matched to a gene. The CDR3: CAWRLAGSSYEQYF. The DNA for the CDR3 is TGTGCCTGGCGACTAGCGGGTAGCTCCTACGAGCAGTACTTC.

The chain combines TRBV30 with TRBJ1-5; tentatively, D is TRBD1 (6 bases). CDR3 size: 15 residues. Germline CDR1 is GTSNPN and CDR2 is SVGIG (reference sequence). The V gene lost 3 bases and the J gene lost 0 bases, with 12 bases spanning the gap. CDR3 residues: CAWSRDNYSNQPQHF. CDR3 coding DNA: TGTGCCTGGAGCAGGGACAATTATAGCAATCAGCCCCAGCATTTT. The full variable domain, its missing parts supplied by reference TRBV30 and TRBJ1-5, is SQTIHQWPATLVQPVGSPLSLECTVEGTSNPNLYWYRQAAGRGLQLLFYSVGIGQISSEVPQNLSASRPQDRQFILSSKKLLLSDSGFYLCAWSRDNYSNQPQHFGDGTRLSIL.

The chain recombines TRBV6-5 with TRBJ2-7; TRBD1 might be the D (6 bases). CDR1 and CDR2 (germline): MNHEY, SVGAGI. V was cut by 1 base and J by 6 bases, with 13 bases left in between. CDR3 length: 14 residues. The CDR3: CASSYYREASEQYF. The CDR3 nucleotides read TGTGCCAGCAGTTACTACAGGGAAGCTAGCGAGCAGTACTTC.

The genes are TRBV5-1 and TRBJ2-3, with 9 bases that match TRBD2. V was pared by 0 bases and J by 3 bases, with 5 bases of the junction left unmatched. CDR3 length: 16 residues. Germline-derived CDR1 and CDR2 are SGHRS and YFSETQ. The CDR3: CASSLDGGGATDTQYF. The CDR3 nucleotides read TGCGCCAGCAGCTTGGATGGCGGGGGGGCAACAGATACGCAGTATTTT.

The chain combines TRBV24-1 with TRBJ1-5; D is possibly TRBD1 (6 bases). CDR1 is KGHDR, CDR2 SFDVKD, per germline. V lost 3 bases and J lost 0, with 11 bases in between. The CDR3 is made up of 16 amino acids. The CDR3 region has the DNA TGTGCCACCAGTGATCGGACAGAGTATAGCAATCAGCCCCAGCATTTT. It is translated as CATSDRTEYSNQPQHF.